This T cell receptor beta chain was profiled in a study of blood T cell repertoires in COVID-19. Study as a whole: COVID-19 samples from acute and convalescent phases originated in the United States, Italy and Spain. In each case, the material was cDNA or gDNA derived from T cells, B-cell-depleted T cells, or PBMCs.

Assay: immunoSEQ multiplex PCR; the TCRdb copy retains only in-frame clones and omits some. Among about 94,000 clones listed, roughly 84% were seen once. CDR3 size: 13 residues. The germline gives CDR1 MNHNS, CDR2 SASEGT. V lost 11 bases to trimming and J lost 1 base; unmatched junction nucleotides: 8. The V and J genes are TRBV6-1 and TRBJ2-7; 7 bases map to TRBD1. The clonotype originates from an elderly woman with acute or convalescent COVID-19. Sequenced sample: peripheral blood. The CDR3 region has the DNA TGTGCCGCCGATGCAGGGGGTTCCTACGAGCAGTACTTC. Encoded protein: CAADAGGSYEQYF.